The rows below give T cell receptor beta chains drawn from one sample of a study of shared clonotypes between healthy human individuals. Sequencing was performed with immunoSEQ multiplex PCR; in TCRdb, only in-frame clones are kept and a portion is missing. Of about 1 million clones listed, 65% to 80% are singletons. Sequencing used memory CD4+ T cells sorted from blood. All receptors derive from a man between 18 and 35 years old in good health. Each CDR3 is given with its conserved first and last residue. Fields, in order: J gene, V gene, CDR3 protein.

j_gene: TRBJ1-6
v_gene: TRBV10-3
CDR3aa: CAISGDSGGRSPLHF

j_gene: TRBJ1-2
v_gene: TRBV16
CDR3aa: CASSPAEGANYGYTF

j_gene: TRBJ2-1
v_gene: TRBV5-4
CDR3aa: CASSLDLLAGENEQFF

j_gene: TRBJ1-4
v_gene: TRBV9
CDR3aa: CASSGRDIWNEKLFF

j_gene: TRBJ2-1
v_gene: TRBV18
CDR3aa: CASSPTGPYNEQFF

j_gene: TRBJ2-1
v_gene: TRBV7-9
CDR3aa: CASSLLMAGDEQFF

j_gene: TRBJ2-7
v_gene: TRBV11-2
CDR3aa: CASMRLAGAYEQYF

j_gene: TRBJ2-1
v_gene: TRBV5-5
CDR3aa: CASSQPPSGGPYNEQFF

j_gene: TRBJ1-6
v_gene: TRBV5-1
CDR3aa: CASSYKQGGISYNSPLHF

j_gene: TRBJ2-1
v_gene: TRBV10-2
CDR3aa: CASSNLAGGLRQFF

j_gene: TRBJ2-2
v_gene: TRBV7-9
CDR3aa: CASSLPGLTGELFF

j_gene: TRBJ2-7
v_gene: TRBV19
CDR3aa: CASSRGISYEQYF

j_gene: TRBJ2-7
v_gene: TRBV11-2
CDR3aa: CASSLDRNEQYF

j_gene: TRBJ2-7
v_gene: TRBV28
CDR3aa: CASSQGSATYEQYF

j_gene: TRBJ2-7
v_gene: TRBV28
CDR3aa: CASSFIGAGGYEQYF

j_gene: TRBJ1-6
v_gene: TRBV5-4
CDR3aa: CASSLVGSGSPLHF

j_gene: TRBJ2-7
v_gene: TRBV7-2
CDR3aa: CASSLTASGYSYEQYF

j_gene: TRBJ1-6
v_gene: TRBV5-4
CDR3aa: CASGRGDNSPLHF

j_gene: TRBJ2-7
v_gene: TRBV6-6
CDR3aa: CGTMGYGHEQYF

j_gene: TRBJ1-1
v_gene: TRBV7-6
CDR3aa: CASSYHRDTEAFF

j_gene: TRBJ1-1
v_gene: TRBV18
CDR3aa: CASSLGQEYTEAFF

j_gene: TRBJ2-6
v_gene: TRBV6-1
CDR3aa: CASSEAGPSGANVLTF

j_gene: TRBJ2-7
v_gene: TRBV7-2
CDR3aa: CASSLSGGAYEQYF

j_gene: TRBJ1-5
v_gene: TRBV11-3
CDR3aa: CASSQDRANNQPQHF

j_gene: TRBJ2-6
v_gene: TRBV5-1
CDR3aa: CASSFGGTGANVLTF

j_gene: TRBJ2-3
v_gene: TRBV19
CDR3aa: CASNPGLHIHTQYF

j_gene: TRBJ2-7
v_gene: TRBV28
CDR3aa: CASRKLGYEQYF

j_gene: TRBJ1-2
v_gene: TRBV5-1
CDR3aa: CASSFLALANYGYTF

j_gene: TRBJ1-1
v_gene: TRBV7-9
CDR3aa: CASSLEQVAEAFF

j_gene: TRBJ1-4
v_gene: TRBV30
CDR3aa: CAWKDRSKATNEKLFF